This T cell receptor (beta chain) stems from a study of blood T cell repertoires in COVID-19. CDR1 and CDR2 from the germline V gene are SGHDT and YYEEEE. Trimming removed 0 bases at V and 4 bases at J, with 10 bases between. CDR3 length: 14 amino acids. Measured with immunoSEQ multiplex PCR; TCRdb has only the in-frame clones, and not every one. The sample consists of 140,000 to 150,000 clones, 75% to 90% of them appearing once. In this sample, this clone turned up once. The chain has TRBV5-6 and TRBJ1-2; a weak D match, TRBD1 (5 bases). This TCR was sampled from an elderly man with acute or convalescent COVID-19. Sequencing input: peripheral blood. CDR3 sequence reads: CASSLGGALYGYTF. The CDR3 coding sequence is TGTGCCAGCAGCTTGGGCGGGGCCCTCTATGGCTACACCTTC. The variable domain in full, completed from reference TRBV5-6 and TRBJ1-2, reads DAGVTQSPTHLIKTRGQQVTLRCSPKSGHDTVSWYQQALGQGPQFIFQYYEEEERQRGNFPDRFSGHQFPNYSSELNVNALLLGDSALYLCASSLGGALYGYTFGSGTRLTVV.